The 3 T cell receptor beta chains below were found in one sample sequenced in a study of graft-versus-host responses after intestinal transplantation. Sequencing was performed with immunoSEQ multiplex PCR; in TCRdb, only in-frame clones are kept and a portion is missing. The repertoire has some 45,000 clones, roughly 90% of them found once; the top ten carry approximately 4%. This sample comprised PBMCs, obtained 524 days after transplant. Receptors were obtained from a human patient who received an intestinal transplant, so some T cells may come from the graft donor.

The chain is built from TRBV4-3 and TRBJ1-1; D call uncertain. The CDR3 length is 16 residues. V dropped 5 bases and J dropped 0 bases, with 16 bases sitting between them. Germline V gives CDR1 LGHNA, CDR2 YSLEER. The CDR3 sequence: CASSTSRTGMNTEAFF. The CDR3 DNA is TGCGCCAGCAGCACCAGCAGGACGGGTATGAACACTGAAGCTTTCTTT.

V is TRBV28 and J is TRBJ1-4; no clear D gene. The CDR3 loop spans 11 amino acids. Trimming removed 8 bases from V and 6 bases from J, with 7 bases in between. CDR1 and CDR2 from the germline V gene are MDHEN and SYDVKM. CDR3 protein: CASLGDEKLFF. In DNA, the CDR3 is TGTGCCAGCCTTGGGGATGAAAAACTGTTTTTT.

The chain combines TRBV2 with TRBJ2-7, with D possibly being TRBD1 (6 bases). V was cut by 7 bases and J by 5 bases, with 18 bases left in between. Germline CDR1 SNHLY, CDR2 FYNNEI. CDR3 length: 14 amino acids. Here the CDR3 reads CASKLTGPRNEQYF. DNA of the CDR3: TGTGCCAGCAAGTTGACAGGACCTCGTAACGAGCAGTACTTC.